Below, 20 T cell receptor beta chains from the same sample are listed, as sequenced in a study of identical twins. TCRdb fed the 5' RACE reads into MiXCR, producing one record per CDR3 protein. The sample yields about 700,000 distinct CDR3 sequences, 8.5% to 9.5% seen once. The data also belong to a second study, concerning yellow fever vaccine responses in identical twins.

Sequenced input: PBMCs. These TCRs come from a woman aged 18-35 years in good health.

The V and J genes are TRBV4-3 and TRBJ2-7, with D maybe TRBD2 (6 bases). V was clipped by 0 bases and J by 5 bases, with 8 bases between them. The CDR3 is made up of 13 amino acids. Germline V gives CDR1 LGHNA, CDR2 YSLEER. The CDR3 reads CASSQDGGNEQYF. CDR3 nucleotide sequence: TGCGCCAGCAGCCAAGATGGGGGGAACGAGCAGTACTTC.

This clonotype occurred a few times. The chain employs TRBV20-1 and TRBJ2-5; tentatively, D is TRBD2 (6 bases). V was pared by 1 base and J by 5 bases, with 17 bases between. Germline assignment: CDR1 DFQATT and CDR2 SNEGSKA (reference sequence). This CDR3 region has 15 residues. CDR3 in DNA: TGCAGTGCTAGAGGTCGAGGCGTGGGGAGGGAGACCCAGTACTTC. Translated, it gives CSARGRGVGRETQYF.

This clonotype was seen at least ten times. CDR3 DNA: TGCAGTGCCATTCTCCGGGGCCTTACAGATACGCAGTATTTT. Translating gives CSAILRGLTDTQYF. The J gene is TRBJ2-3, the V gene TRBV20-1, with D perhaps TRBD1 or TRBD2 (5 bases each). The CDR3 is 14 residues long. V lost 6 bases, J lost 3 bases, and 16 bases lay in between. Per the germline V gene, CDR1 is DFQATT and CDR2 is SNEGSKA (reference sequence).

This clonotype occurred many times. The V call is TRBV10-3, the J call TRBJ2-1, with 8 bases aligning to TRBD2. Germline CDR1 reads ENHRY; CDR2 reads SYGVKD. The CDR3 totals 17 residues. V lost 0 bases, J lost 6 bases, and 10 bases stayed unmatched. The CDR3 loop is CAISESQGSGNRNEQFF. The CDR3 DNA reads TGTGCCATCAGTGAGTCACAGGGTAGCGGGAATCGCAATGAGCAGTTCTTC.

This clonotype came up a few times. The V gene is TRBV29-1, the J gene TRBJ2-7; no definite D call. The V end was cut by 6 bases, the J end by 5 bases, with 17 bases between. The CDR3 is made up of 13 amino acids. CDR1 is SQVTM, CDR2 ANQGSEA, per germline. The CDR3 DNA sequence: TGCAGCGTCCTAAGAGCCCCCTACGACGAGCAGTACTTC. Its translation: CSVLRAPYDEQYF.

The rearrangement uses TRBV6-2 or TRBV6-3 and TRBJ2-7; D possibly matches TRBD1 or TRBD2 (5 bases each). Between the trimmed V and J ends, which lost 8 bases and 4 bases, there was a span of 9 bases. Germline lookup yields CDR1 MNHEY and CDR2 SVGEGT. This CDR3 spans 11 amino acids. As DNA, the CDR3 is TGTGCCAGCGGGGGACGGTACGAGCAGTACTTC. Encoded protein: CASGGRYEQYF.

The chain has TRBV20-1 and TRBJ2-7, with 8 bases fitting TRBD2. The CDR3 extends over 15 amino acids. The V gene's germline CDR1 is DFQATT and CDR2 SNEGSKA (reference sequence). V dropped 2 bases and J dropped 4; count of bases not matched to a gene: 10. The CDR3 DNA reads as TGCAGTGCTAGAAGGGTCGGGACTAGGGTGTACGAGCAGTACTTC. The encoded protein is CSARRVGTRVYEQYF.

This clonotype was observed a handful of times. The CDR3: CASSQPRARLFSGANVLTF. DNA of the CDR3: TGTGCCAGCAGCCAGCCCAGGGCCAGGTTATTCTCTGGGGCCAACGTCCTGACTTTC. The chain uses TRBV21-1 and TRBJ2-6; the D call TRBD2 from the table was never checked on the DNA. TRBV21-1 constitutes a pseudogene. CDR3 length equals 19 residues.

The chain uses TRBV5-1 and TRBJ2-3; 10 bases agree with TRBD2. There are 17 residues in the CDR3. Germline V gene lookup returns CDR1 SGHRS and CDR2 YFSETQ. J lost 6 bases, V lost 0 bases, and 10 bases had no gene match. CDR3 coding DNA: TGCGCCAGCAGCTTGGCCAGAGCGGGGGGGCCGGAGGATACGCAGTATTTT. Its translation: CASSLARAGGPEDTQYF. Using reference TRBV5-1 and TRBJ2-3 for the parts outside the CDR3, the full variable domain is KAGVTQTPRYLIKTRGQQVTLSCSPISGHRSVSWYQQTPGQGLQFLFEYFSETQRNKGNFPGRFSGRQFSNSRSEMNVSTLELGDSALYLCASSLARAGGPEDTQYFGPGTRLTVL.

This clonotype has more than one count but fewer than ten. The chain has TRBV4-3 and TRBJ1-1, with TRBD1 identical over 7 bases. The germline CDR1 and CDR2 sequences are LGHNA and YSLEER. V dropped 2 bases and J dropped 7; count of bases not matched to a gene: 13. The CDR3 is 16 amino acids. Written as DNA, the CDR3 is TGCGCCAGCAGCCAAATACAGGGCGCCAGGGGGGTTGAAGCTTTCTTT. The encoded protein is CASSQIQGARGVEAFF.

This clonotype turned up a few times. DNA of the CDR3: TGTGCCACCGTCAGGGACCAGTATTCACCCCTCCACTTT. Protein product: CATVRDQYSPLHF. This chain joins TRBV28 and TRBJ1-6, with D maybe TRBD1 (5 bases). In germline, CDR1 is MDHEN, CDR2 SYDVKM. The CDR3 sequence is 13 residues long. The ends were cut back, 10 bases at V and 8 bases at J, with 15 bases in the middle. Variable domain in full (rest from reference TRBV28 and TRBJ1-6): DVKVTQSSRYLVKRTGEKVFLECVQDMDHENMFWYRQDPGLGLRLIYFSYDVKMKEKGDIPEGYSVSREKKERFSLILESASTNQTSMYLCATVRDQYSPLHFGNGTRLTVT.

This clonotype was seen at least ten times. This CDR3 reads CASSQFFGYTF. The CDR3 region has the DNA TGTGCCAGCAGCCAATTCTTTGGCTACACCTTC. The chain employs TRBV3-1 and TRBJ1-2; D gene uncertain. This CDR3 region has 11 residues. V shed 2 bases and J shed 7 bases, with 5 bases lying between them. Germline V gene lookup returns CDR1 LGHDT and CDR2 YNNKEL (reference sequence).

This clonotype was counted between two and nine times. The chain has TRBV29-1 and TRBJ1-1; perhaps TRBD1 as D (6 bases). CDR3 size: 13 residues. Germline V lookup: CDR1 SQVTM, CDR2 ANQGSEA. V was pared by 6 bases and J by 4 bases, with 15 bases between. CDR3 protein: CSVGTLPGTEAFF. For the CDR3, the DNA is TGCAGCGTCGGGACACTCCCAGGCACTGAAGCTTTCTTT.

This clonotype was detected many times. The V gene is TRBV3-1, the J gene TRBJ2-7, with D tentatively TRBD2 (5 bases). The CDR3 runs to 15 residues. Trimming pared 4 bases from V and 0 bases from J, leaving 13 bases between. Per the germline V gene, CDR1 is LGHDT and CDR2 is YNNKEL (reference sequence). The CDR3 DNA sequence: TGTGCCAGCAGCCTCTATCTCGGGAACTCCTACGAGCAGTACTTC. Encoded protein: CASSLYLGNSYEQYF.

This clonotype was picked up a small number of times. The V gene is TRBV18, the J gene TRBJ2-2, with no clear D. The CDR3 contains 13 residues. The germline CDR1 and CDR2 sequences are KGHSH and LQKENI. V was cut by 0 bases and J by 3 bases, with 2 bases left in between. CDR3 sequence reads: CASSPPDTGELFF. CDR3 in DNA: TGTGCCAGCTCACCACCGGACACCGGGGAGCTGTTTTTT. The full variable domain, its missing parts supplied by reference TRBV18 and TRBJ2-2, is NAGVMQNPRHLVRRRGQEARLRCSPMKGHSHVYWYRQLPEEGLKFMVYLQKENIIDESGMPKERFSAEFPKEGPSILRIQQVVRGDSAAYFCASSPPDTGELFFGEGSRLTVL.

This clonotype was seen many times. Sequence at one end of the junction differs from germline and may be a read error. The genes are TRBV20-1 and TRBJ2-1, with D possibly matching TRBD1 (5 bases). CDR1 and CDR2 from the germline V gene are DFQATT and SNEGSKA (reference sequence). This CDR3 comprises 12 residues. CDR3 protein: CSRRAVGDEQFF. CDR3 bases: TGTAGTCGCAGGGCGGTAGGTGATGAGCAGTTCTTC.

This rearrangement joins TRBV3-1 to TRBJ2-7, with TRBD2 matching 10 bases. Germline trimming cut 6 bases from V and 2 bases from J; bases unmatched to any gene: 7. The CDR3 length is 15 residues. Germline V CDR1 and CDR2: LGHDT, YNNKEL (reference sequence). The CDR3 spells CASRRTSGGTYEQYF. The CDR3, as DNA: TGTGCCAGCAGGCGGACTAGCGGTGGCACCTACGAGCAGTACTTC.

The V call is TRBV18, the J call TRBJ1-3; a possible D gene is TRBD1 (6 bases). Trimming removed 6 bases from V and 4 bases from J, with 13 bases in between. Germline CDR1 KGHSH, CDR2 LQKENI. The CDR3 is 14 residues long. CDR3 amino acids: CASSGGASGNTIYF. CDR3 in DNA: TGTGCCAGCTCCGGGGGCGCTTCAGGAAACACCATATATTTT.

The chain recombines TRBV20-1 with TRBJ2-1; tentative D call: TRBD1 (6 bases). This CDR3 spans 13 amino acids. The V gene's germline CDR1 is DFQATT and CDR2 SNEGSKA (reference sequence). V lost 7 bases, J lost 3 bases, and 13 bases lay in between. The CDR3 loop reads CSDRQANYNEQFF. The CDR3 region has the DNA TGCAGTGACCGACAGGCGAACTACAATGAGCAGTTCTTC.

This clonotype was found a few times. The chain employs TRBV28 and TRBJ2-7, with TRBD2 matching 14 bases. The CDR3 contains 17 residues. J gave up 2 bases and V 4 bases, and 7 bases lay outside the gene matches. Looked up from germline, CDR1 is MDHEN and CDR2 is SYDVKM. For the CDR3, the DNA is TGTGCCAGCAGTTCTTGGACTAGCGGGAGGTTGACCTACGAGCAGTACTTC. This gives the protein CASSSWTSGRLTYEQYF. The full variable domain, in which reference TRBV28 and TRBJ2-7 provide the parts outside the CDR3, is DVKVTQSSRYLVKRTGEKVFLECVQDMDHENMFWYRQDPGLGLRLIYFSYDVKMKEKGDIPEGYSVSREKKERFSLILESASTNQTSMYLCASSSWTSGRLTYEQYFGPGTRLTVT.